A selection of T cell receptor beta chains follows, all from one sample in a study of beta chain features in type 1 diabetes. Method: immunoSEQ multiplex PCR; TCRdb's copy keeps in-frame clones and lacks some. Here the sample spans fewer than 650,000 clones, roughly a sixth being singletons. Sequenced material: naive CD4+ T cells from blood. Receptors were obtained from a man between 18 and 35 years old in good health. Both conserved end residues are part of each CDR3. D genes are given only for firm matches. For some rows the clone size is stated as once, few or many, or as a class when expanded; others skip it.

d_call j_call v_call clone_size cdr3_aa cdr3_nt
NA TRBJ2-3 TRBV5-1 NA CASSTTGTLYKTDTQYF TGCGCCAGCAGCACAACCGGGACACTCTACAAGACAGATACGCAGTATTTT
NA TRBJ2-5 TRBV6-6 NA CASSYSSGPETQYF TGTGCCAGCAGTTACTCTTCAGGGCCAGAGACCCAGTACTTC
NA TRBJ2-3 TRBV5-1 NA CASSLGLAPGTDTQYF TGCGCCAGCAGCTTGGGCCTTGCCCCCGGCACAGATACGCAGTATTTT
NA TRBJ2-5 TRBV7-9 NA CASSVKGEGASETQYF TGTGCCAGCAGTGTTAAGGGGGAAGGGGCCTCAGAGACCCAGTACTTC
NA TRBJ1-5 TRBV6-1 few CASRLGGNSNQPQHF TGTGCCAGCAGGCTGGGGGGCAATAGCAATCAGCCCCAGCATTTT
NA TRBJ2-1 TRBV7-8 few CASVPKVPVRHNEQFF TGTGCCAGCGTCCCAAAGGTCCCGGTCCGACACAATGAGCAGTTCTTC
NA TRBJ2-7 TRBV7-9 few CASSLGRGGVYEQYF TGTGCCAGCAGCTTAGGTAGGGGAGGCGTCTACGAGCAGTACTTC
NA TRBJ1-5 TRBV4-3 NA CASSQEGFQPQHF TGCGCCAGCAGCCAAGAAGGGTTCCAGCCCCAGCATTTT
NA TRBJ1-2 TRBV18 few CASSPGRVHLGGYTF TGTGCCAGCTCACCAGGCAGGGTCCACCTCGGTGGCTACACCTTC
NA TRBJ2-7 TRBV7-9 NA CASSSGRPSSYEQYF TGTGCCAGCAGCTCGGGACGGCCGAGCTCCTACGAGCAGTACTTC
NA TRBJ2-4 TRBV5-4 NA CASSLGGRGAKNIQYF TGTGCCAGCAGCTTGGGTGGTCGGGGAGCCAAAAACATTCAGTACTTC
NA TRBJ2-5 TRBV5-4 few CASSSPGSTPETQYF TGTGCCAGCAGCTCCCCGGGTAGCACACCCGAGACCCAGTACTTC
NA TRBJ1-6 TRBV6-5 NA CASRATGLDSPLHF TGTGCCAGCAGGGCCACAGGGTTGGATTCACCCCTCCACTTT
NA TRBJ1-2 TRBV4-1 NA CASGAYNRDGYTF TGCGCCAGCGGAGCTTACAACAGGGATGGCTACACCTTC
TRBD1 TRBJ1-2 TRBV6-1 NA CASSAGQGVGSGYTF TGTGCCAGCAGTGCCGGACAGGGGGTCGGCTCTGGCTACACCTTC
TRBD1 TRBJ2-2 TRBV9 NA CASFSRGLTGELFF TGTGCCAGTTTCTCTAGGGGGCTCACCGGGGAGCTGTTTTTT
NA TRBJ1-5 TRBV5-6 few CASTRLGDNNQPQHF TGTGCCAGCACCCGGTTAGGAGACAACAATCAGCCCCAGCATTTT
TRBD1 TRBJ2-7 TRBV10-3 few CAITDDRGATYEQYF TGTGCCATCACCGACGACAGGGGCGCCACCTACGAGCAGTACTTC
NA TRBJ2-1 TRBV7-2 few CASSLVLGARSEQFF TGTGCCAGCAGCTTAGTACTAGGCGCGAGGAGTGAGCAGTTCTTC
NA TRBJ1-5 TRBV10-3 few CAISETGFLKPYQPQHF TGTGCCATCAGTGAAACAGGGTTCCTGAAGCCCTATCAGCCCCAGCATTTT
TRBD1 TRBJ1-1 TRBV5-1 few CASSLQGFGTEAFF TGCGCCAGCAGCCTACAGGGGTTTGGCACTGAAGCTTTCTTT
TRBD1 TRBJ2-5 TRBV18 few CASSPLGTGHETQYF TGTGCCAGCTCACCGCTTGGGACAGGGCATGAGACCCAGTACTTC
NA TRBJ2-3 TRBV28 NA CASSLETDTQYF TGTGCCAGCAGTTTGGAGACAGATACGCAGTATTTT
NA TRBJ1-4 TRBV6-5 NA CASRRAHTTNEKLFF TGTGCCAGCCGCCGGGCCCACACAACTAATGAAAAACTGTTTTTT
NA TRBJ2-3 TRBV4-1 NA CASSQVYGSIGRTDTQYF TGCGCCAGCAGCCAAGTTTACGGGAGCATAGGAAGAACAGATACGCAGTATTTT
NA TRBJ2-5 TRBV20-1 few CSPRRETQYF TGCAGTCCCCGTCGGGAGACCCAGTACTTC
TRBD1 TRBJ1-2 TRBV5-5 few CASSFGQGIGLGYGYTF TGTGCCAGCAGCTTTGGACAGGGTATTGGGTTGGGATATGGCTACACCTTC
TRBD1 TRBJ1-1 TRBV10-3 few CAIRPGQGTEAFF TGTGCCATCAGACCGGGACAGGGGACTGAAGCTTTCTTT
NA TRBJ2-2 TRBV5-1 few CASSLEPSRTGELFF TGCGCCAGCAGCTTGGAGCCTAGCAGGACCGGGGAGCTGTTTTTT
TRBD2 TRBJ2-4 TRBV6-5 NA CASSQTGGVGNIQYF TGTGCCAGCAGTCAGACGGGGGGAGTAGGGAACATTCAGTACTTC
NA TRBJ2-3 TRBV5-1 NA CASRRGTTDTQYF TGCGCCAGCAGGAGGGGGACCACAGATACGCAGTATTTT
TRBD1 TRBJ2-7 TRBV7-2 NA CASSFQGAQYF TGTGCCAGCAGCTTCCAGGGGGCGCAGTACTTC
NA TRBJ2-2 TRBV6-4 few CASSETRANTGELFF TGTGCCAGCAGTGAGACCCGGGCGAACACCGGGGAGCTGTTTTTT
NA TRBJ1-5 TRBV29-1 NA CSVAWGASNQPQHF TGCAGCGTCGCCTGGGGGGCGAGCAATCAGCCCCAGCATTTT
TRBD2 TRBJ2-1 TRBV7-7 NA CASSLGLAGFPSGSDEQFF TGTGCCAGCAGCTTGGGACTAGCGGGATTCCCCTCAGGGTCCGATGAGCAGTTCTTC
NA TRBJ2-1 TRBV28 NA CASTGTPGVEQFF TGTGCCAGCACCGGGACCCCCGGCGTTGAGCAGTTCTTC
TRBD1 TRBJ2-5 TRBV5-1 few CASSLSPTGVSQETQYF TGCGCCAGCAGCTTGAGTCCAACAGGGGTGAGCCAAGAGACCCAGTACTTC
NA TRBJ1-5 TRBV9 NA CASSVAGGPQPQHF TGTGCCAGCAGCGTAGCGGGGGGTCCTCAGCCCCAGCATTTT
TRBD2 TRBJ2-1 TRBV18 NA CASSPQRTSGYSSYNEQFF TGTGCCAGCTCACCACAAAGGACTAGCGGCTACAGCTCCTACAATGAGCAGTTCTTC
NA TRBJ2-5 TRBV7-2 NA CASSPGRQETQYF TGTGCCAGCAGCCCGGGTCGTCAAGAGACCCAGTACTTC
NA TRBJ2-7 TRBV10-3 NA CATRDDRLHEQYF TGTGCCACCAGAGACGACAGGCTCCACGAGCAGTACTTC
TRBD1 TRBJ2-7 TRBV6-5 few CASSLGQGTYEQYF TGTGCCAGCAGTCTGGGACAGGGTACCTACGAGCAGTACTTC
NA TRBJ2-1 TRBV5-1 NA CASSLGRRPNEQFF TGCGCCAGCAGCTTGGGGAGGAGGCCCAATGAGCAGTTCTTC